The sequence of this T cell receptor beta chain was determined in a study of blood T cell repertoires in COVID-19. For the study at large: Samples of COVID-19 (acute and convalescent) were obtained from the United States, Italy and Spain. The analysed material was cDNA or gDNA that came from T cells, B-cell-depleted T cells, or PBMCs.

V was trimmed by 5 bases and J by 1 base, leaving 20 bases between them. The CDR3 runs to 17 residues. Germline V gives CDR1 SEHNR, CDR2 FQNEAQ (reference sequence). Produced via immunoSEQ multiplex PCR; TCRdb's table is partial and in-frame only. Seen here are roughly 250,000 clones, roughly 80% observed once, and the top ten hold approximately 4%. The clonotype comes from a woman aged 40 to 50 with active or convalescent COVID-19. Sequenced input: peripheral blood. The rearrangement links TRBV7-9 to TRBJ1-1; D might be TRBD1 (6 bases). Written as DNA, the CDR3 is TGTGCCAGCAGCCCGTTTTCCGTCGGGACACGGAACACTGAAGCTTTCTTT. Its translation: CASSPFSVGTRNTEAFF.